This T cell receptor beta chain was identified in a study of Graves' ophthalmopathy and Graves' hyperthyroidism. RNA transcripts served as template for amplifying TCR beta CDR3 sequences. First-round RT-PCR with HTBI primers preceded a second-round multiplex PCR. TCRdb reprocessed the multiplex PCR reads with MiXCR, giving one entry per CDR3 protein. The sample records over a million distinct CDR3 sequences, about two fifths being singletons. Germline CDR1 and CDR2: SGHVS and FQNEAQ. The CDR3 length is 16 residues. The ends lost 6 bases at V and 5 bases at J; junction bases unmatched: 8. Study findings and constraints: With almost 90% sensitivity and roughly 77% specificity, a 13-signature model separated ophthalmopathy from stable hyperthyroidism. Ophthalmopathy progression predictions by the model showed approximately 79% specificity and 60% to 71% sensitivity. A majority of expanded thyroid clonotypes exceeding 0.001 frequency were likewise present in blood.

A few counts support this clonotype. Its antigen is as yet unknown. Hyperthyroidism patients, aged 18 to 65, were newly diagnosed, under 2 months' duration. The sample comprised peripheral blood or thyroid tissue (not recorded which). The clonotype was recovered from an adult man with Graves' hyperthyroidism. This chain uses TRBV7-8 with TRBJ2-2; 11 positions match TRBD2. CDR3 nucleotide sequence: TGTGCCAGCAGTTTTAGCGGGAGGGCAGATACCGGGGAGCTGTTTTTT. It translates to CASSFSGRADTGELFF. The variable domain in full, with the rest retrieved from reference TRBV7-8 and TRBJ2-2, is GAGVSQSPRYKVAKRGQDVALRCDPISGHVSLFWYQQALGQGPEFLTYFQNEAQLDKSGLPSDRFFAERPEGSVSTLKIQRTQQEDSAVYLCASSFSGRADTGELFFGEGSRLTVL.